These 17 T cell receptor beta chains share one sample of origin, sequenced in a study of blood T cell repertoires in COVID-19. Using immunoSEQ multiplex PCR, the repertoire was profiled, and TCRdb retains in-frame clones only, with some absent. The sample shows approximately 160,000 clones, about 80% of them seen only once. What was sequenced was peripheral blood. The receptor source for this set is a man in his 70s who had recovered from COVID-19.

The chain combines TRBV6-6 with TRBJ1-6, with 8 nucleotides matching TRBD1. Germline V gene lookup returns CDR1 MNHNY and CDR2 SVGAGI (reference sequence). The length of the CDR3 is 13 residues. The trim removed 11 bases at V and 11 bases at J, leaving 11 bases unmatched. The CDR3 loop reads CASKEDREAPLHF. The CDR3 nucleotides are TGTGCCTCCAAAGAGGACAGGGAAGCACCCCTCCACTTT.

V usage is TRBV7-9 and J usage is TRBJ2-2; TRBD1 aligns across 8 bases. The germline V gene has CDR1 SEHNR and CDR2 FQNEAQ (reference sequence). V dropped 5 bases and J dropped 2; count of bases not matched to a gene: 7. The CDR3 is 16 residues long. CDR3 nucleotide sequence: TGTGCCAGCAGCCGAACAGGGGGTATAAACACCGGGGAGCTGTTTTTT. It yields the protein CASSRTGGINTGELFF. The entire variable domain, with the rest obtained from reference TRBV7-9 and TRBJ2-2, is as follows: DTGVSQNPRHKITKRGQNVTFRCDPISEHNRLYWYRQTLGQGPEFLTYFQNEAQLEKSRLLSDRFSAERPKGSFSTLEIQRTEQGDSAMYLCASSRTGGINTGELFFGEGSRLTVL.

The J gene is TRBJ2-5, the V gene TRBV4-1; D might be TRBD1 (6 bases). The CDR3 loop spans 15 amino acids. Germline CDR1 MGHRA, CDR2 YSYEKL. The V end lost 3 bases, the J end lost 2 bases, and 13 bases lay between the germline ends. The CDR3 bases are TGCGCCAGCAGCCACCAGACAGGAGTTCAAGAGACCCAGTACTTC. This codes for CASSHQTGVQETQYF.

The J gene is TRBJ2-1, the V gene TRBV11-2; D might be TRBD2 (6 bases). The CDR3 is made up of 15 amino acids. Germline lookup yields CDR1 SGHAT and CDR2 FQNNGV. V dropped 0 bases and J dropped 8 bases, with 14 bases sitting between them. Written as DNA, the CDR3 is TGTGCCAGCAGCTTAGAAGGCGGGGCCCCCCATGAGCAGTTCTTC. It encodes CASSLEGGAPHEQFF.

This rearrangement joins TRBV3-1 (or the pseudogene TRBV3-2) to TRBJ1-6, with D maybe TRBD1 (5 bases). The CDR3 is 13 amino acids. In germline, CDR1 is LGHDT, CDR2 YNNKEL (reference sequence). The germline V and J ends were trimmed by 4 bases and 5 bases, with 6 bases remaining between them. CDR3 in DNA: TGTGCCAGCAGCCGACAGAATAATTCACCCCTCCACTTT. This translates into CASSRQNNSPLHF.

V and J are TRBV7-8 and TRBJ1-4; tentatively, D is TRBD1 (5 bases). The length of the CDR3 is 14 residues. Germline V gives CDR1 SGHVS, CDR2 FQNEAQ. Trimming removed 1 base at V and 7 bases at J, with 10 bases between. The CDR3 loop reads CASSLGVQGEKLFF. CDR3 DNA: TGTGCCAGCAGCTTAGGAGTCCAGGGTGAAAAACTGTTTTTT.

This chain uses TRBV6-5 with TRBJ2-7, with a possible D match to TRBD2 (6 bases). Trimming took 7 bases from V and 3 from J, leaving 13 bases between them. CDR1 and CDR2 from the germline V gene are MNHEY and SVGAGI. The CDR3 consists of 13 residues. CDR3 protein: CASTTGLSYEQYF. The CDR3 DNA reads TGTGCCAGCACCACGGGACTGAGCTACGAGCAGTACTTC.

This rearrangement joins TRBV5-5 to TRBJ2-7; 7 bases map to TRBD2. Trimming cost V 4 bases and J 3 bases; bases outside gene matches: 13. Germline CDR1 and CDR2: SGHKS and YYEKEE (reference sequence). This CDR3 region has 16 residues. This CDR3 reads CASSPGGGKGLYEQYF. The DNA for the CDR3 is TGTGCCAGCAGCCCTGGGGGGGGGAAAGGTCTCTACGAGCAGTACTTC.

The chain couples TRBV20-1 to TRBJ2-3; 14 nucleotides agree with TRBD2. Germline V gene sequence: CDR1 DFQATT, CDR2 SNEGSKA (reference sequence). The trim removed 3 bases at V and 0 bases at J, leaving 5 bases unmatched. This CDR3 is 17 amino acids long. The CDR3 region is CSASMTSGRDSTDTQYF. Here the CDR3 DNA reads TGCAGTGCTAGTATGACTAGCGGGAGGGATAGCACAGATACGCAGTATTTT.

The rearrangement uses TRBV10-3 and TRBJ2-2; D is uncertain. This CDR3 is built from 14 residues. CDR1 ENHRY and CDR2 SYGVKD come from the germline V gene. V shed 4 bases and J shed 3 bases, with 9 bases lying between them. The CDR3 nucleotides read TGTGCCATCAGTGTAGACTGGGACACCGGGGAGCTGTTTTTT. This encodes CAISVDWDTGELFF.

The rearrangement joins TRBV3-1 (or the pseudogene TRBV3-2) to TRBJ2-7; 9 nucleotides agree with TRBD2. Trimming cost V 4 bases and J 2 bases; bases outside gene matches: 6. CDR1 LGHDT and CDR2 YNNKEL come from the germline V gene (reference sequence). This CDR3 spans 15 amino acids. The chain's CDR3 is CASSPRTSAAYEQYF. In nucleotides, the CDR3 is TGTGCCAGCAGCCCCCGGACTAGCGCAGCCTACGAGCAGTACTTC.

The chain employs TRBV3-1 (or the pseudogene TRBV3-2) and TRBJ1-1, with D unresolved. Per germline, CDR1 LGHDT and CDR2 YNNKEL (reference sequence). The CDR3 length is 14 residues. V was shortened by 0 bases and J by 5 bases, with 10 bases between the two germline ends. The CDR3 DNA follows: TGTGCCAGCAGCCAAGAAGGAGGCACGACTGAAGCTTTCTTT. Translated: CASSQEGGTTEAFF.

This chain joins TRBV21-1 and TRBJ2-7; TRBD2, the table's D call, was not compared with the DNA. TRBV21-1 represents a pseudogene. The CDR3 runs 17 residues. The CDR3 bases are TGTGCCAGCAGCCCCGGGACTAGCGGGAGGGCCAAATACGAGCAGTACTTC. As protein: CASSPGTSGRAKYEQYF.

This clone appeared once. CDR3 DNA: TGCGCCAGCAGCCAAGTAACGGGATGGAGCGGGGAGCTGTTTTTT. It encodes CASSQVTGWSGELFF. V is TRBV4-1 and J is TRBJ2-2, with D possibly being TRBD2 (5 bases). CDR1 is MGHRA, CDR2 YSYEKL, per germline. V dropped 1 base and J dropped 7 bases, with 13 bases sitting between them. The CDR3 is 15 amino acids.

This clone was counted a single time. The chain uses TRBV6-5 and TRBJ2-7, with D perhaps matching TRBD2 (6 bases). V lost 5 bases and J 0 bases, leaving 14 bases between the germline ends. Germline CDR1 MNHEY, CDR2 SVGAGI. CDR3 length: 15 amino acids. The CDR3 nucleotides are TGTGCCAGCAGTCGCCCGGGGGTTAGCTCCTACGAGCAGTACTTC. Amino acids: CASSRPGVSSYEQYF.

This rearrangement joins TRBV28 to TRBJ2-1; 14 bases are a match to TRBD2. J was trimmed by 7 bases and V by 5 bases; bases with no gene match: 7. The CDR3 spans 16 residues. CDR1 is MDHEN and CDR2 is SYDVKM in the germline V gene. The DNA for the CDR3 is TGTGCCAGCAGTACCCCCGGGACTAGCGGGAGAAATGAGCAGTTCTTC. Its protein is CASSTPGTSGRNEQFF.

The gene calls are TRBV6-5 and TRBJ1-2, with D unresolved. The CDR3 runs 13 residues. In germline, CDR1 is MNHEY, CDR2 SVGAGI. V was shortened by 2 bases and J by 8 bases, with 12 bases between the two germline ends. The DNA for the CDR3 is TGTGCCAGCAGTTACGGGCGTGGGTCCGGCTACACCTTC. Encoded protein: CASSYGRGSGYTF.